The rows below give T cell receptor beta chains drawn from one sample of a study of blood T cell repertoires in COVID-19. Libraries were prepared by immunoSEQ multiplex PCR; TCRdb keeps only in-frame clonotypes and omits some of them. The sample includes roughly 250,000 clones, around 84% of them seen just once. Sequences were obtained from peripheral blood. The receptors come from a woman aged 40-49 years who had recovered from COVID-19. Each CDR3 is given with its conserved first and last residue. The order of the fields is CDR3 length, J gene, D gene, V gene, clone size, CDR3 DNA, CDR3 protein. The D gene is left open where the match is weak. Clone sizes are given selectively: once, few, many, or a class where the clone is expanded.

>14|TRBJ1-6|.|TRBV27|.
TGTGCCAGCAGCCTACGGGGGGGGTACTCACCCCTCCACTTT
CASSLRGGYSPLHF
>15|TRBJ2-7|TRBD1|TRBV11-2|.
TGTGCCAGCAGCATACACAGGGGGATCCCCTACGAGCAGTACTTC
CASSIHRGIPYEQYF
>14|TRBJ2-5|.|TRBV9|.
TGTGCCAGCAGCCCTCGACCCGCGGGGGAGACCCAGTACTTC
CASSPRPAGETQYF
>14|TRBJ2-3|.|TRBV6-5|.
TGTGCCAGCAGTACGACAGCCAGCACAGATACGCAGTATTTT
CASSTTASTDTQYF
>17|TRBJ2-6|TRBD1|TRBV19|.
TGTGCCAGTAGTCCCCTGTTCGACAGGGTCTACCTTAACGTCCTGACTTTC
CASSPLFDRVYLNVLTF
>15|TRBJ1-2|.|TRBV5-1|.
TGCGCCAGCAGCTTGGCCGGAGGAGCTAACTATGGCTACACCTTC
CASSLAGGANYGYTF
>13|TRBJ1-1|TRBD1|TRBV6-5|.
TGTGCCAGCAACGGACAGGGGAACACTGAAGCTTTCTTT
CASNGQGNTEAFF
>16|TRBJ1-5|.|TRBV15|.
TGTGCCACCAGCAGAGATTATGGACAGCCGGACCAGCCCCAGCATTTT
CATSRDYGQPDQPQHF
>15|TRBJ2-1|TRBD1|TRBV5-1|.
TGCGCCAGCAGCCCCCTGGGGGACAGGGGTAATGAGCAGTTCTTC
CASSPLGDRGNEQFF
>16|TRBJ2-3|TRBD2|TRBV5-1|.
TGCGCCAGCAGCTCCTCTGGCGGGGGGTACACAGATACGCAGTATTTT
CASSSSGGGYTDTQYF
>14|TRBJ2-7|TRBD1|TRBV4-1|once
TGCGCCAGCAGCCGTGGGGACAGATCCTACGAGCAGTACTTC
CASSRGDRSYEQYF
>13|TRBJ1-5|.|TRBV27|.
TGTGCCAGCAGTTTAACGGGCAATCAGCCCCAGCATTTT
CASSLTGNQPQHF
>16|TRBJ2-7|TRBD2|TRBV28|.
TGTGCCAGCAGTTTACCGGGCGGGGGGGCGGTTTTCGAGCAGTACTTC
CASSLPGGGAVFEQYF
>12|TRBJ1-1|.|TRBV30|.
TGTGCCTGGAGTGTACTCATAGGGAGGGCTTTCTTT
CAWSVLIGRAFF
>12|TRBJ2-2|.|TRBV7-7|.
TGTGCCAGCAGCCTGGGCGCCGGGGAGCTGTTTTTT
CASSLGAGELFF
>15|TRBJ1-2|.|TRBV5-6|.
TGTGCCAGCAGCGTACCGGGACAAGGCTTTCATGGCTACACCTTC
CASSVPGQGFHGYTF
>11|TRBJ2-5|.|TRBV3-1/TRBV3-2|.
TGTGCCAGCCGCACTCTAGAGACCCAGTACTTC
CASRTLETQYF
>15|TRBJ1-4|TRBD1|TRBV7-2|.
TGTGCCAGCAGCTTAGTGGGGACAGGGAATGAAAAACTGTTTTTT
CASSLVGTGNEKLFF
>16|TRBJ1-6|.|TRBV6-6|.
TGTGCCAGCAGTTACTATCAGGGCCCCTATAATTCACCCCTCCACTTT
CASSYYQGPYNSPLHF
>15|TRBJ2-1|.|TRBV19|.
TGTGCCAGTAGCCCCGACAGGTCACCGTACAATGAGCAGTTCTTC
CASSPDRSPYNEQFF
>12|TRBJ1-2|.|TRBV10-3|.
TGTGCCATCAGACAGGGCAAATACGGCTACACCTTC
CAIRQGKYGYTF
>14|TRBJ2-1|.|TRBV10-3|.
TGTGCCATCAGTGAAGGTCAAGGGAGCAATGAGCAGTTCTTC
CAISEGQGSNEQFF
>14|TRBJ2-7|TRBD1|TRBV11-3|.
TGTGCCAGCAGCTTATTGACAGGGAACTACGAGCAGTACTTC
CASSLLTGNYEQYF
>13|TRBJ2-7|.|TRBV11-3|.
TGTGCCAGCAGCTATACTAGCTCCTACGAGCAGTACTTC
CASSYTSSYEQYF
>14|TRBJ1-2|TRBD1|TRBV4-1|.
TGCGCCAGCAGCCAAGATGACAGGGGCTATGGCTACACCTTC
CASSQDDRGYGYTF
>13|TRBJ1-1|.|TRBV6-5|.
TGTGCCAGCATAAGGGAGGGGGACACTGAAGCTTTCTTT
CASIREGDTEAFF
>16|TRBJ1-6|TRBD1|TRBV28|.
TGTGCCAGCAGTGTCTACAGGGGGAGGATCAATTCACCCCTCCACTTT
CASSVYRGRINSPLHF
>13|TRBJ2-3|.|TRBV12-3/TRBV12-4|.
TGTGCCAGCAGTTTCGGGTCCCCAGATACGCAGTATTTT
CASSFGSPDTQYF
>17|TRBJ2-2|.|TRBV5-1|.
TGCGCCAGCAGCTTGTTTGGAGGGCGGATGGATTCCGGGGAGCTGTTTTTT
CASSLFGGRMDSGELFF
>14|TRBJ2-7|.|TRBV6-5|.
TGTGCCAGCAGTTATTCAAAACAGCACTACGAGCAGTACTTC
CASSYSKQHYEQYF
>14|TRBJ1-1|TRBD1|TRBV18|.
TGTGCCAGCTCACCAGACAGGGTGGGCACTGAAGCTTTCTTT
CASSPDRVGTEAFF
>18|TRBJ1-5|TRBD1|TRBV6-1|.
TGTGCCAGCAGTGAGTGGGACAGGGGGCCCTTTAGCAATCAGCCCCAGCATTTT
CASSEWDRGPFSNQPQHF
>13|TRBJ2-5|.|TRBV6-5|.
TGTGCCAGCAGTAGACAGTCCGGGGAGACCCAGTACTTC
CASSRQSGETQYF
>15|TRBJ1-1|TRBD1|TRBV6-1|.
TGTGCCAGCAGTGATCCAGGGGGCGTACTCACTGAAGCTTTCTTT
CASSDPGGVLTEAFF
>12|TRBJ1-5|.|TRBV2|.
TGTGCCAGCAGTGTTGGGGGGAAGGCCCAGCATTTT
CASSVGGKAQHF
>16|TRBJ1-6|TRBD1|TRBV30|.
TGTGCCTGGAGTACAGGGGGCGCGAGACGTGGTTCACCCCTCCACTTT
CAWSTGGARRGSPLHF
>17|TRBJ2-3|TRBD2|TRBV28|once
TGTGCCAGCAGCGGGACTAGCGGGGACCCTAGCACAGATACGCAGTATTTT
CASSGTSGDPSTDTQYF
>16|TRBJ1-2|.|TRBV28|.
TGTGCCAGCAGTTTCCCCCCCGGACAAAACATCTATGGCTACACCTTC
CASSFPPGQNIYGYTF
>14|TRBJ2-5|.|TRBV18|.
TGTGCCAGCTCACCACCCTCGCAGGCAGAGACCCAGTACTTC
CASSPPSQAETQYF
>15|TRBJ2-7|TRBD1|TRBV13|.
TGTGCCAGCAGCCCCCAGGACAGGGCGGCCTACGAGCAGTACTTC
CASSPQDRAAYEQYF
>17|TRBJ1-6|TRBD1|TRBV5-1|.
TGCGCCAGCAGCTTGTCCGGGACAGGGAAAAATAATTCACCCCTCCACTTT
CASSLSGTGKNNSPLHF
>16|TRBJ1-1|.|TRBV7-7|once
TGTGCCAGCAGCGCCATACCCGCACAGGGCCTCACTGAAGCTTTCTTT
CASSAIPAQGLTEAFF
>15|TRBJ1-1|TRBD1|TRBV5-1|.
TGCGCCAGCAGCCTCGGGGGACAGGGGAACACTGAAGCTTTCTTT
CASSLGGQGNTEAFF
>13|TRBJ2-3|.|TRBV27|.
TGTGCCAGCAGATTCGTTAACACAGATACGCAGTATTTT
CASRFVNTDTQYF
>14|TRBJ2-7|TRBD2|TRBV10-2|.
TGCGCCAGCAGTGCGACTAGCGACCTCTACGAGCAGTACTTC
CASSATSDLYEQYF
>13|TRBJ1-1|.|TRBV11-3|.
TGTGCCAGCAGCTATTCGGTGAACACTGAAGCTTTCTTT
CASSYSVNTEAFF
>15|TRBJ2-7|TRBD1|TRBV7-6|.
TGTGCCAGCAGCTTATACTTCGGGGACAGGGCAGGGCAGTACTTC
CASSLYFGDRAGQYF